This T cell receptor beta chain was captured by sequencing in a study of blood T cell repertoires in COVID-19. Across the study: From the United States, Italy and Spain came samples of acute and convalescent COVID-19. The cDNA or gDNA used as material had been derived from T cells, B-cell-depleted T cells, or PBMCs.

The CDR3 sequence is 14 residues long. Germline CDR1 is MGHRA and CDR2 is YSYEKL. The V and J ends lost 1 base and 10 bases respectively, with 15 bases between them. In the source study's methods: Reference gene primer amplification gave nucleated cell count estimates. The repertoire was sequenced with immunoSEQ multiplex PCR; TCRdb's copy has only in-frame clones and lacks some. V and J calls and clone size are given by that table; D and trimming were obtained from the DNA. The table shows around 220,000 clones, with 70% to 90% occurring only once. The chain joins TRBV4-1 to TRBJ2-3, with D possibly matching TRBD1 (5 bases). This TCR came from a middle-aged woman who had recovered from COVID-19. Sample: peripheral blood. Here the CDR3 reads CASSQVPQGVPQYF. The DNA of the CDR3 is TGCGCCAGCAGCCAAGTACCCCAGGGCGTCCCGCAGTATTTT.